These 18 T cell receptor beta chains were all obtained from the same sample, sequenced in a study of T-cell memory formation after mild COVID-19. Via MiXCR, TCRdb re-called the 5' RACE reads, giving one row per CDR3 protein. The table shows roughly 280,000 distinct CDR3 sequences, with 7% to 10% occurring only once. The specimen was PBMCs or a T cell subset sorted from them (not recorded which). The receptors shown here come from a man between 18 and 29 years old who had mild COVID-19 (a few samples of this study predate the infection). Cell type and time point are not known.

The chain links TRBV7-3 to TRBJ2-5; 7 bases line up with TRBD2. The length of the CDR3 is 15 residues. The V segment lost 4 bases and the J segment 5 bases; nucleotides outside the gene matches: 10. Per germline, CDR1 SGHTA and CDR2 FQGTGA. The DNA for the CDR3 is TGTGCCAGCAGCTACCAAGCGGGACCGGGGGAGACCCAGTACTTC. Translated, it gives CASSYQAGPGETQYF.

The table lists this clonotype with a few counts. The chain employs TRBV7-8 and TRBJ2-7; D unclear. This CDR3 has 14 residues. Trimming cost V 2 bases and J 2 bases, with 10 bases left between them. Germline V gene lookup returns CDR1 SGHVS and CDR2 FQNEAQ. CDR3 nucleotides: TGTGCCAGCAGCTTAAGTGACGCCACCTACGAGCAGTACGTC. Translating it yields CASSLSDATYEQYV.

This clonotype came up a few times. The chain is built from TRBV18 and TRBJ1-1, with D uncertain. This CDR3 region has 15 residues. With 1 base removed from V and 8 bases from J, the gap between germline ends came to 17 bases. Per the germline V gene, CDR1 is KGHSH and CDR2 is LQKENI. The CDR3 DNA follows: TGTGCCAGCTCACCACGGGGTCCCCCTAGTTTCGAAGCTTTCTTT. Amino acid sequence: CASSPRGPPSFEAFF.

This clonotype was counted many times. The chain is built from TRBV5-1 and TRBJ1-2, with a tentative D call TRBD1 (6 bases). The CDR3 sequence is 18 residues long. Deletions cut 2 bases from V and 5 bases from J, with 25 bases between. Germline V gene lookup returns CDR1 SGHRS and CDR2 YFSETQ. Written as DNA, the CDR3 is TGCGCCAGCAGCTTAGGGACCAGAATGGACAGTCTCATATATGGCTACACCTTC. It specifies CASSLGTRMDSLIYGYTF.

In its sample, this clonotype was seen many times. This chain joins TRBV30 and TRBJ2-1, with D possibly matching TRBD2 (5 bases). The CDR3 runs to 15 residues. V was clipped by 5 bases and J by 5 bases, with 19 bases between them. CDR1 GTSNPN and CDR2 SVGIG come from the germline V gene (reference sequence). CDR3 nucleotide sequence: TGTGCCTGGGAGCGGACCCAACAACCAAACAATGAGCAGTTCTTC. This gives the protein CAWERTQQPNNEQFF. Complete variable domain (other parts from reference TRBV30 and TRBJ2-1): SQTIHQWPATLVQPVGSPLSLECTVEGTSNPNLYWYRQAAGRGLQLLFYSVGIGQISSEVPQNLSASRPQDRQFILSSKKLLLSDSGFYLCAWERTQQPNNEQFFGPGTRLTVL.

The chain employs TRBV9 and TRBJ2-7; perhaps TRBD1 as D (5 bases). Germline values: CDR1 SGDLS, CDR2 YYNGEE. This CDR3 is 15 amino acids long. Trimming removed 0 bases at V and 2 bases at J, with 12 bases between. As DNA, the CDR3 is TGTGCCAGCAGCGTAGCTCCCGGACAAGCCTACGAGCAGTACTTC. It encodes CASSVAPGQAYEQYF. The full variable domain, in which reference TRBV9 and TRBJ2-7 provide the parts outside the CDR3, is DSGVTQTPKHLITATGQRVTLRCSPRSGDLSVYWYQQSLDQGLQFLIQYYNGEERAKGNILERFSAQQFPDLHSELNLSSLELGDSALYFCASSVAPGQAYEQYFGPGTRLTVT.

This clonotype has just a few counts. The rearrangement links TRBV2 to TRBJ2-7; 8 nucleotides match TRBD2. Germline V gives CDR1 SNHLY, CDR2 FYNNEI. Losses at the gene ends were 4 bases for V and 7 bases for J; bases not matched to a gene: 12. The CDR3 is made up of 15 amino acids. The CDR3 DNA sequence: TGTGCCAGCAGTGTAAACGGGGGGGCCGTGGAAGAGCAGTACTTC. It specifies CASSVNGGAVEEQYF.

This clonotype occurred a few times. The V gene is TRBV4-1, the J gene TRBJ1-5, with a tentative D call TRBD1 (5 bases). The CDR3 consists of 14 residues. The ends were cut back, 6 bases at V and 1 base at J, with 10 bases in the middle. Germline V lookup: CDR1 MGHRA, CDR2 YSYEKL. CDR3 bases: TGCGCCAGCAGACAGGCGGGGAGCAATCAGCCCCAGCATTTT. Its protein is CASRQAGSNQPQHF.

J is TRBJ2-7 and V is TRBV12-3 or TRBV12-4; the D is unclear. The ends were cut back, 6 bases at V and 2 bases at J, with 8 bases in the middle. CDR3 length: 12 residues. The CDR3 DNA reads TGTGCCAGCAGCCGACACCCCTACGAGCAGTACTTC. It encodes CASSRHPYEQYF.

This clonotype was seen a few times. The rearrangement links TRBV12-5 to TRBJ1-1; D might be TRBD1 (5 bases). Germline loops: CDR1 LGHNT, CDR2 FRNRAP. V gave up 0 bases and J gave up 5 bases, with 13 bases separating them. This CDR3 has 15 amino acids. CDR3 nucleotide sequence: TGTGCTAGTGGTTTGGTACTCCCGGGGCGTACTGAAGCTTTCTTT. This sequence encodes CASGLVLPGRTEAFF. Supplemented by reference TRBV12-5 and TRBJ1-1, the full variable domain reads DARVTQTPRHKVTEMGQEVTMRCQPILGHNTVFWYRQTMMQGLELLAYFRNRAPLDDSGMPKDRFSAEMPDATLATLKIQPSEPRDSAVYFCASGLVLPGRTEAFFGQGTRLTVV.

The chain uses TRBV9 and TRBJ2-5; 8 bases line up with TRBD2. The CDR3 runs to 15 residues. Germline-derived CDR1 and CDR2 are SGDLS and YYNGEE. Germline trimming cut 4 bases from V and 4 bases from J; bases unmatched to any gene: 9. The CDR3 spells CASSPRGGPAETQYF. CDR3 bases: TGTGCCAGCAGCCCCCGGGGGGGGCCAGCAGAGACCCAGTACTTC.

This clonotype was found many times. The chain is built from TRBV5-1 and TRBJ1-1, with a tentative D call TRBD1 (5 bases). Germline V lookup: CDR1 SGHRS, CDR2 YFSETQ. The CDR3 spans 14 residues. Trimming took off 6 bases at V and 4 bases at J, with 16 bases between the two ends. CDR3 loop: CASKSTGGGTEAFF. The CDR3 DNA reads TGCGCCAGCAAATCCACCGGGGGAGGCACTGAAGCTTTCTTT.

The rearrangement joins TRBV7-8 to TRBJ2-3; a possible D gene is TRBD2 (6 bases). This CDR3 is built from 16 residues. V was cut by 1 base and J by 4 bases, with 15 bases left in between. In germline, CDR1 is SGHVS, CDR2 FQNEAQ. CDR3 in amino acids: CASSLVLALGADTQYF. CDR3 coding DNA: TGTGCCAGCAGCTTAGTACTAGCCCTCGGCGCAGATACGCAGTATTTT.

V usage is TRBV7-2 and J usage is TRBJ1-5; D is perhaps TRBD1 (6 bases). The CDR3 length is 16 residues. Trimming pared 4 bases from V and 0 bases from J, leaving 13 bases between. Germline-derived CDR1 and CDR2 are SGHTA and FQGNSA. The CDR3 loop reads CASSSGQPYSNQPQHF. In nucleotides, the CDR3 is TGTGCCAGCAGCTCGGGACAACCTTATAGCAATCAGCCCCAGCATTTT.

This clonotype has ten or more counts. The V and J genes are TRBV5-1 and TRBJ1-1, with a possible D match to TRBD1 (5 bases). CDR1 is SGHRS and CDR2 is YFSETQ in the germline V gene. This CDR3 has 15 amino acids. Trimming left V 0 bases short and J 3 bases short, with 12 bases between. CDR3 nucleotides: TGCGCCAGCAGCTTGGTTTTAGGGGCGGACACTGAAGCTTTCTTT. Residues: CASSLVLGADTEAFF.

The chain is built from TRBV24-1 and TRBJ2-3, with 9 bases lining up with TRBD1. The CDR3 sequence is 16 residues long. Per germline, CDR1 KGHDR and CDR2 SFDVKD. Trimming cost V 5 bases and J 1 base; bases outside gene matches: 6. The CDR3 DNA sequence: TGTGCCACCAGTGTACAGGGGGCGAGGGGCACAGATACGCAGTATTTT. Translated, it gives CATSVQGARGTDTQYF.

This clonotype has more than one count but fewer than ten. V and J are TRBV7-6 and TRBJ1-3, with a weak D call TRBD1 (5 bases). The length of the CDR3 is 15 residues. Trimming took off 3 bases at V and 0 bases at J, with 9 bases between the two ends. The germline CDR1 and CDR2 sequences are SGHVS and FNYEAQ. CDR3: CASSFRGDSGNTIYF. The CDR3 bases are TGTGCCAGCAGCTTCCGGGGGGACTCTGGAAACACCATATATTTT.

There are a few counts of this clonotype. The V and J genes are TRBV6-2 or TRBV6-3 and TRBJ1-1, with TRBD1 identical over 8 bases. The J segment lost 5 bases and the V segment lost 2 bases, leaving 13 bases of the junction unmatched. CDR3 size: 17 residues. Per the germline V gene, CDR1 is MNHEY and CDR2 is SVGEGT. The CDR3 here is CASSYPRTGSSRTEAFF. As DNA, the CDR3 is TGTGCCAGCAGTTACCCCCGGACAGGGTCCTCTAGGACTGAAGCTTTCTTT.